This T cell receptor (beta chain) emerged from a study of OX40 agonist ivuxolimab in advanced cancers. Baseline, cycle 4 day 1, and cycle 7 day 1 were the blood sampling points. In regard to this clone: What it binds is not known.

This table comes from immunoSEQ multiplex PCR, and its TCRdb copy is limited to in-frame clones, with some not included. The sample yields roughly 50,000 clones, around nine tenths seen once. CDR3 length equals 15 residues. Germline V gene data show CDR1 as LNHNV and CDR2 as YYDKDF (reference sequence). Trimming removed 0 bases from V and 4 bases from J, with 9 bases in between. General study findings and limits: Partial responders receiving 0.1-3.0 mg/kg showed among the lowest clonal expansion. CD8+ T cells averaged more expanded clones than CD4+. CD4+ and CD8+ blood T cells expanded clonally by week 6 at 0.1 to 3.0 mg/kg.

Sample: CD4+ or CD8+ T cells sorted from blood, taken in a trial of the OX40 agonist ivuxolimab. The chain recombines TRBV15 with TRBJ2-2; no definite D call. The clonotype comes from an adult with an advanced solid tumor such as melanoma, head and neck, liver or kidney cancer. The CDR3 coding sequence is TGTGCCACCAGCAGAGACCGGGCGCGCACCGGGGAGCTGTTTTTT. It yields the protein CATSRDRARTGELFF.